The clone carrying this T cell receptor beta chain was recorded a few times. Antigen: not known. With the read ending 3 residues before the CDR3 end, the germline J gene is used to fill in that end. Per the germline V gene, CDR1 is DFQATT and CDR2 is SNEGSKA (reference sequence). The CDR3 covers 14 residues. The J segment lost 5 bases and the V segment lost 4 bases, leaving 10 bases of the junction unmatched. This sample is part of a study of T cell clonality in common variable immunodeficiency. Study-level points and caveats: Reportedly, TCR beta sequences from common variable immunodeficiency showed fewer deletions and N-nucleotide insertions.

CVID meant reduced serum IgG, IgA and/or IgM plus specific antibody deficiency. Patients and controls were mostly of Caucasian heritage. Blood samples were heparinized, about 4.5 to 9 ml per donor. Sequencing input was equivalent genomic DNA from CVID and controls. Only in-frame clones appear in the TCRdb table, and some are missing; sequencing was by immunoSEQ multiplex PCR. Sampling found tens of thousands of clones, none seen once. The chain carries TRBV20-1 and TRBJ2-7; 8 bases map to TRBD2. The sequencing sample was made of peripheral blood mononuclear cells. This receptor was identified in a human donor with common variable immunodeficiency. The CDR3 here is CSATRGARVHEQYF. CDR3 bases read: TGCAGTGCTACGCGGGGGGCGAGGGTCCACGAG.